The sample holds a few counts of the clone carrying this TCR beta chain. Thyroid surgery took place with no prior treatment in any patient. The authors' processing: In papillary thyroid cancer, a distant-metastasis classifier was built using CDR3 differences across clinicopathological groups. MiXCR reprocessed the PCR reads for TCRdb. What appears here as the V and J calls and clone size reflects TCRdb's work, not the paper's. The data show about 89,000 clones, 12% seen once. The V end was cut by 1 base, the J end by 7 bases, with 10 bases between. Germline loops: CDR1 SEHNR, CDR2 FQNEAQ (reference sequence). The CDR3 consists of 13 residues. This entry comes from a study of metastatic and nonmetastatic thyroid tumors.

Sequencing was performed on tumor tissue. The clonotype originates from a female donor with papillary thyroid cancer or a benign thyroid nodule (not recorded which). Some clones in this sample may be carry-over from other donors' samples. V usage is TRBV7-9 and J usage is TRBJ2-5, with D uncertain. CDR3 in amino acids: CASSLEYGRTQYF. In DNA, the CDR3 is TGTGCCAGCAGCTTAGAATACGGCAGGACCCAGTACTTC.